The rows below give T cell receptor beta chains drawn from one sample of a study of graft-versus-host responses after intestinal transplantation. Their specific antigens are unknown. Data came from immunoSEQ multiplex PCR; TCRdb stores just in-frame clones and leaves some out. The sample has roughly 80,000 clones; roughly 84% are singletons. Sample: unstimulated CD8+ T cells sorted from spleen or lymph node cells, taken before transplant. The source of these receptors is a human donor who was the organ donor for an intestinal transplant. Both conserved end residues are part of each CDR3. The D gene is left open where the match is weak. The listing skips clone size in some rows; elsewhere it reads once, few, many or a size class.

j_call v_call clone_size d_call cdr3_aa cdr3_nt
TRBJ2-7 TRBV5-1 NA NA CASSLDRPFKPRLRQYF TGCGCCAGCAGCTTGGATAGACCCTTTAAGCCGCGCCTAAGGCAGTACTTC
TRBJ2-5 TRBV5-4 once NA CASSAQRSETQYF TGTGCCAGCAGCGCACAGAGGTCGGAGACCCAGTACTTC
TRBJ1-1 TRBV4-1 NA NA CASSQARGSLGEAFF TGCGCCAGCAGCCAAGCGAGGGGTTCGTTGGGTGAAGCTTTCTTT
TRBJ1-2 TRBV29-1 NA NA CSVEPRYNYGYTF TGCAGCGTTGAACCTCGGTATAACTATGGCTACACCTTC
TRBJ1-1 TRBV5-1 NA TRBD1 CASSLYVRGPEAFF TGCGCCAGCAGCTTGTACGTCAGGGGGCCTGAAGCTTTCTTT
TRBJ1-2 TRBV4-2 once NA CASSQEGGTGYGYTF TGTGCCAGCAGCCAAGAAGGGGGTACTGGCTATGGCTACACCTTC
TRBJ1-1 TRBV11-2 NA NA CASSTPGSEAFF TGTGCCAGCAGCACCCCAGGGAGTGAAGCTTTCTTT
TRBJ1-5 TRBV7-6 NA NA CASSLGGAQPQHF TGTGCCAGCAGCTTAGGGGGAGCCCAGCCCCAGCATTTT
TRBJ2-7 TRBV11-3 NA NA CASSLRDDLGHEQYF TGTGCCAGCAGCTTGCGGGACGACCTGGGCCACGAGCAGTACTTC
TRBJ1-4 TRBV19 NA NA CASSIGREKLFF TGTGCCAGTAGTATAGGAAGGGAAAAACTGTTTTTT
TRBJ2-7 TRBV4-1 NA TRBD1 CASRYRGEQYF TGCGCCAGCAGATACAGGGGCGAGCAGTACTTC
TRBJ2-7 TRBV7-9 NA NA CASSLWRGLSYEQYF TGTGCCAGCAGCTTATGGCGGGGGCTCTCCTACGAGCAGTACTTC
TRBJ1-2 TRBV27 NA NA CASSLSYGAYGYTF TGTGCCAGCAGTTTATCGTATGGAGCCTATGGCTACACCTTC
TRBJ2-7 TRBV4-1 once NA CASSQYEGGYEQYF TGCGCCAGCAGCCAGTACGAGGGGGGCTACGAGCAGTACTTC
TRBJ2-5 TRBV7-7 NA NA CASSLEEAGARGEETQYF TGTGCCAGCAGCTTAGAGGAGGCGGGGGCGCGTGGGGAAGAGACCCAGTACTTC
TRBJ2-2 TRBV15 NA NA CATRREEQSGELFF TGTGCCACCCGTAGGGAGGAACAATCCGGGGAGCTGTTTTTT
TRBJ2-3 TRBV15 NA NA CATSRDRDTDTQYF TGTGCCACCAGCAGAGACCGCGACACAGATACGCAGTATTTT
TRBJ2-1 TRBV12-5 once TRBD2 CASGLAGGFNNEQFF TGTGCTAGTGGTTTGGCGGGGGGGTTCAACAATGAGCAGTTCTTC
TRBJ1-6 TRBV16 few TRBD1 CASSLVRDRAGSPLHF TGTGCCAGCAGCCTTGTTCGGGACAGGGCTGGGTCACCCCTCCACTTT
TRBJ1-2 TRBV4-1 NA TRBD1 CASSRTSPGGADYGYTF TGCGCCAGCAGCCGCACAAGCCCAGGGGGCGCGGACTATGGCTACACCTTC
TRBJ2-1 TRBV6-4 once TRBD1 CASSNTGARWREQFF TGTGCCAGCAGTAATACAGGGGCCAGGTGGAGGGAGCAGTTCTTC
TRBJ2-7 TRBV27 NA NA CASSLSSPYEQYF TGTGCCAGCAGTTTATCGAGCCCCTACGAGCAGTACTTC
TRBJ1-1 TRBV19 NA NA CASTGQMNMNTEAFF TGTGCCAGTACAGGGCAGATGAATATGAACACTGAAGCTTTCTTT
TRBJ2-7 TRBV6-1 NA TRBD1 CASSVSGQGAYEQYF TGTGCCAGCAGTGTATCGGGACAGGGGGCCTACGAGCAGTACTTC
TRBJ2-5 TRBV7-8 NA NA CASSLISQVQETQYF TGTGCCAGCAGCTTAATTAGCCAGGTCCAAGAGACCCAGTACTTC
TRBJ2-2 TRBV27 NA NA CASSFGFGELFF TGTGCCAGCAGTTTTGGATTCGGGGAGCTGTTTTTT
TRBJ2-7 TRBV5-6 NA NA CASSQPGGAKEYEQYF TGTGCCAGCAGCCAGCCGGGGGGCGCAAAGGAGTACGAGCAGTACTTC
TRBJ2-1 TRBV7-9 NA NA CASSPQGNEQFF TGTGCCAGCAGCCCACAGGGCAATGAGCAGTTCTTC
TRBJ2-7 TRBV6-1 once NA CASSHYEQYF TGTGCCAGCAGTCACTACGAGCAGTACTTC
TRBJ2-3 TRBV2 NA TRBD2 CASSYRLAGGPDKDTQYF TGTGCCAGCAGTTATAGACTAGCGGGGGGCCCGGATAAAGATACGCAGTATTTT
TRBJ2-5 TRBV7-9 NA NA CASSQETQYF TGTGCCAGCAGCCAAGAGACCCAGTACTTC
TRBJ2-3 TRBV4-1 NA NA CASSQESGGLTDTQYF TGCGCCAGCAGCCAAGAGTCGGGGGGCCTCACAGATACGCAGTATTTT
TRBJ1-2 TRBV6-1 NA NA CASSEGPIYGYTF TGTGCCAGCAGTGAAGGGCCGATATATGGCTACACCTTC
TRBJ2-3 TRBV27 NA TRBD2 CASSLGTSGTDTQYF TGTGCCAGCAGTCTCGGGACTAGCGGAACAGATACGCAGTATTTT
TRBJ2-7 TRBV6-1 NA NA CASSESLEGYEQYF TGTGCCAGCAGTGAAAGTCTAGAAGGATACGAGCAGTACTTC
TRBJ2-1 TRBV6-5 NA NA CASMRGMGYNEQFF TGTGCCAGCATGCGGGGAATGGGGTACAATGAGCAGTTCTTC
TRBJ2-2 TRBV2 once NA CASSEAGVFTGELFF TGTGCCAGCAGTGAGGCAGGGGTGTTCACCGGGGAGCTGTTTTTT
TRBJ2-7 TRBV6-6 NA TRBD2 CASSYRLAGWAEQYF TGTGCCAGCAGTTATAGACTAGCGGGGTGGGCCGAGCAGTACTTC
TRBJ1-2 TRBV15 NA TRBD1 CATSRTGQGPSGYTF TGTGCCACCAGCAGGACGGGACAGGGACCGAGTGGCTACACCTTC
TRBJ1-2 TRBV30 NA NA CAWKSRNAGFLDGYTF TGTGCCTGGAAGAGTAGGAACGCAGGGTTTCTGGATGGCTACACCTTC
TRBJ2-1 TRBV4-2 NA TRBD2 CASSQDDGGANEQFF TGTGCCAGCAGCCAAGATGACGGGGGGGCCAATGAGCAGTTCTTC
TRBJ2-1 TRBV4-1 NA TRBD1 CASSQVGTGANEQFF TGCGCCAGCAGCCAAGTTGGAACAGGGGCAAATGAGCAGTTCTTC
TRBJ1-4 TRBV6-1 NA NA CASSEGTAPNEKLFF TGTGCCAGCAGTGAAGGGACAGCCCCTAATGAAAAACTGTTTTTT
TRBJ2-3 TRBV2 NA NA CASTKPGLDTDTQYF TGTGCCAGCACCAAACCGGGCCTCGACACAGATACGCAGTATTTT
TRBJ1-5 TRBV6-5 NA NA CASSSRSPHQPQHF TGTGCCAGCAGTTCGCGTTCACCCCATCAGCCCCAGCATTTT
TRBJ2-7 TRBV14 NA NA CASSQERGTPYEQYF TGTGCCAGCAGCCAAGAGAGGGGGACCCCCTACGAGCAGTACTTC
TRBJ2-5 TRBV18 NA TRBD2 CASSPRRGREETQYF TGTGCCAGCTCACCACGGCGGGGGAGGGAAGAGACCCAGTACTTC
TRBJ1-2 TRBV6-5 NA NA CASSPIQQSYGYTF TGTGCCAGCAGCCCCATACAACAGAGCTATGGCTACACCTTC